Presented here are 3 T cell receptor beta chains from one specimen sequenced in a study of T cell responses to AZD1222 COVID-19 vaccine. The table came from immunoSEQ multiplex PCR; TCRdb's copy has only in-frame clones and leaves some out. This table has over 90,000 clones, 92% appearing once. Source: peripheral blood, taken 28 days after the second AZD1222 dose. All receptors derive from an adult who received the AZD1222 COVID-19 vaccine.

The rearrangement uses TRBV9 and TRBJ1-2; D is uncertain. The germline gives CDR1 SGDLS, CDR2 YYNGEE. This CDR3 has 12 amino acids. V lost 4 bases, J lost 8 bases, and 12 bases lay in between. The CDR3 DNA follows: TGTGCCAGCAGCCCTCGGCTTGGCGGCTACACCTTC. Its translation: CASSPRLGGYTF. The whole variable domain, remainder taken from reference TRBV9 and TRBJ1-2, is DSGVTQTPKHLITATGQRVTLRCSPRSGDLSVYWYQQSLDQGLQFLIQYYNGEERAKGNILERFSAQQFPDLHSELNLSSLELGDSALYFCASSPRLGGYTFGSGTRLTVV.

This clone was counted a few times. The V and J genes are TRBV7-3 and TRBJ2-2; the D gene is possibly TRBD2 (6 bases). The germline V gene has CDR1 SGHTA and CDR2 FQGTGA. V was shortened by 5 bases and J by 4 bases, with 11 bases between the two germline ends. This CDR3 has 14 amino acids. The CDR3 loop is CASSRTSSTGELFF. DNA of the CDR3: TGTGCCAGCAGCCGAACTAGCTCCACCGGGGAGCTGTTTTTT.

This chain joins TRBV2 and TRBJ2-3; 12 nucleotides line up with TRBD2. After removal of 7 bases from V and 1 base from J, the junction contained 3 bases not matched to a gene. Looked up from germline, CDR1 is SNHLY and CDR2 is FYNNEI. The CDR3 covers 15 residues. The CDR3 reads CASIGTSGRTDTQYF. CDR3 DNA sequence: TGTGCCAGCATCGGGACTAGCGGGCGCACAGATACGCAGTATTTT. Based on the CDR3 plus reference TRBV2 and TRBJ2-3, the full variable domain is EPEVTQTPSHQVTQMGQEVILRCVPISNHLYFYWYRQILGQKVEFLVSFYNNEISEKSEIFDDQFSVERPDGSNFTLKIRSTKLEDSAMYFCASIGTSGRTDTQYFGPGTRLTVL.